Listed here are 30 T cell receptor beta chains from one sample, sequenced in a study of patients and donors after allogeneic stem cell transplantation. TCRdb used MiXCR to reprocess the RT-PCR reads, holding one entry per CDR3 protein. Found here are hundreds of thousands of distinct CDR3 sequences, around 15% of them singletons; the top ten hold less than 8.5%. The sample taken for sequencing was blood, either unsorted or a sorted T cell fraction (not recorded which). The origin of the receptors is a human donor who was either an allogeneic HSCT recipient or a stem cell or donor lymphocyte infusion donor (not recorded which). It is not recorded whose cells these are; they may come from a transplant donor.

The J gene is TRBJ2-1, the V gene TRBV7-9, with unresolved D. V gave up 3 bases and J gave up 10 bases, with 7 bases separating them. The germline V gene encodes CDR1 SEHNR and CDR2 FQNEAQ (reference sequence). The CDR3 extends over 11 amino acids. The CDR3 is CASSFSQEQFF. DNA for the CDR3: TGTGCCAGCAGCTTCTCTCAGGAGCAGTTCTTC.

The V call is TRBV20-1, the J call TRBJ1-5; D is possibly TRBD1 (6 bases). CDR3 length equals 14 residues. V was pared by 0 bases and J by 0 bases, with 6 bases between. From germline, CDR1 is DFQATT and CDR2 SNEGSKA (reference sequence). The CDR3 is CSARDRGSNQPQHF. CDR3 bases: TGCAGTGCTAGAGACAGGGGTAGCAATCAGCCCCAGCATTTT.

This clonotype has a count of ten or more. This chain links TRBV29-1 with TRBJ2-7; TRBD1 agrees at 8 bases. Germline V lookup: CDR1 SQVTM, CDR2 ANQGSEA. CDR3 length: 15 residues. J gave up 0 bases and V 6 bases, and 10 bases lay outside the gene matches. Here the CDR3 reads CSVNDRDRGSYEQYF. For the CDR3, the DNA is TGCAGCGTCAACGACCGAGACAGGGGCTCCTACGAGCAGTACTTC.

This clonotype has just a few counts. The chain links TRBV12-5 to TRBJ2-5, with no clear D. Trimming took 5 bases from V and 5 from J, leaving 15 bases between them. Germline V gene sequence: CDR1 LGHNT, CDR2 FRNRAP. There are 14 residues in the CDR3. CDR3 sequence: CASGGSIPVETQYF. CDR3 DNA sequence: TGTGCTAGTGGTGGGTCTATCCCTGTGGAGACCCAGTACTTC.

This clonotype was seen a few times. The V and J genes are TRBV5-1 and TRBJ2-7; 9 nucleotides align to TRBD1. The CDR3 has 16 amino acids. Germline V gene sequence: CDR1 SGHRS, CDR2 YFSETQ. V was pared by 2 bases and J by 3 bases, with 9 bases of the junction left unmatched. The CDR3 region is CASSFEPGQGYYEQYF. The CDR3 bases are TGCGCCAGCAGCTTTGAGCCGGGACAGGGTTACTACGAGCAGTACTTC.

The chain employs TRBV7-2 and TRBJ2-7, with D perhaps matching TRBD1 (5 bases). Trimming pared 1 base from V and 6 bases from J, leaving 13 bases between. The CDR3 is 14 amino acids. Germline V gives CDR1 SGHTA, CDR2 FQGNSA. The CDR3 sequence is CASSLDGRVCEQYF. The CDR3 coding sequence is TGTGCCAGCAGCTTAGATGGCAGGGTCTGCGAGCAGTACTTC.

V and J are TRBV19 and TRBJ2-5; 8 bases are shared with TRBD1. CDR3 size: 18 residues. Germline CDR1 LNHDA, CDR2 SQIVND (reference sequence). Losses at the gene ends were 4 bases for V and 5 bases for J; bases not matched to a gene: 18. The CDR3 DNA is TGTGCCAGTAGTAGCCGCCCCCTCGGACAGGGCCTTTGGGAGACCCAGTACTTC. This sequence encodes CASSSRPLGQGLWETQYF.

This clonotype appeared a few times. The chain recombines TRBV4-3 with TRBJ2-3, with D perhaps TRBD2 (6 bases). Trimming removed 4 bases from V and 1 base from J, with 15 bases in between. This CDR3 has 16 residues. CDR1 is LGHNA and CDR2 is YSLEER in the germline V gene. In DNA, the CDR3 is TGCGCCAGCAGCCCCGAGGCCGGGGGAGGCACAGATACGCAGTATTTT. Encoded protein: CASSPEAGGGTDTQYF.

V and J are TRBV5-1 and TRBJ1-1; D is uncertain. The V end was cut by 0 bases, the J end by 0 bases, with 9 bases between. The CDR3 runs to 15 residues. The germline CDR1 and CDR2 sequences are SGHRS and YFSETQ. The CDR3 coding sequence is TGCGCCAGCAGCTTGGAGGCAAATGTGAACACTGAAGCTTTCTTT. Its translation is CASSLEANVNTEAFF.

The rearrangement joins TRBV27 to TRBJ2-7; D not resolved. Trimming stripped 0 bases from V and 3 bases from J, with 12 bases between. The length of the CDR3 is 15 residues. Germline V lookup: CDR1 MNHEY, CDR2 SMNVEV (reference sequence). The CDR3 spells CASSLSSGRFYEQYF. The CDR3 DNA follows: TGTGCCAGCAGTTTATCGTCCGGACGGTTCTACGAGCAGTACTTC.

This clonotype was counted only a few times. The chain employs TRBV24-1 and TRBJ1-2; 8 nucleotides line up with TRBD1. The CDR3 spans 15 residues. V was clipped by 4 bases and J by 1 base; unmatched bases: 4. Germline CDR1 reads KGHDR; CDR2 reads SFDVKD. The CDR3 protein is CATSDWTGCNYGYTF. CDR3 DNA: TGTGCCACCAGTGACTGGACAGGGTGTAACTATGGCTACACCTTC.

The sample holds many counts of this clonotype. Mismatch with germline at one junction end may stem from a read error. CDR3 nucleotide sequence: TGCGCCAGCAGCTCTAGCGGATACGAGCAGTACTTC. It specifies CASSSSGYEQYF. The chain recombines TRBV12-3 or TRBV12-4 with TRBJ2-7; the match to TRBD2 covers 7 bases. The CDR3 is 12 residues long.

This clonotype came up many times. The V and J genes are TRBV20-1 and TRBJ1-1, with D perhaps matching TRBD1 (5 bases). With 5 bases removed from V and 2 bases from J, the gap between germline ends came to 12 bases. Germline V gene data show CDR1 as DFQATT and CDR2 as SNEGSKA (reference sequence). This CDR3 contains 13 residues. The CDR3 loop is CSASRTGNTEAFF. The CDR3 region has the DNA TGCAGTGCTTCCAGAACAGGTAACACTGAAGCTTTCTTT.

The gene calls are TRBV11-2 and TRBJ2-7; D not resolved. The CDR3 contains 13 residues. Germline CDR1 SGHAT, CDR2 FQNNGV. V shed 2 bases and J shed 4 bases, with 9 bases lying between them. The CDR3 DNA reads as TGTGCCAGCAGCTTAAAATGGGTATACGAGCAGTACTTC. This encodes CASSLKWVYEQYF.

This clonotype was seen repeatedly, ten times or more. The chain carries TRBV12-3 or TRBV12-4 and TRBJ2-7, with TRBD1 identical over 7 bases. The CDR3 consists of 15 residues. V lost 5 bases, J lost 2 bases, and 9 bases stayed unmatched. The CDR3 DNA follows: TGTGCCAGCAGTCCAGAATGGGACAGTACCTACGAGCAGTACTTC. It is translated as CASSPEWDSTYEQYF.

The V call is TRBV19, the J call TRBJ1-1; D gene unclear. V was shortened by 10 bases and J by 7 bases, with 19 bases between the two germline ends. Germline V CDR1 and CDR2: LNHDA, SQIVND (reference sequence). CDR3 length: 13 amino acids. The CDR3 nucleotides read TGTGCCATTTCCTCGGGGTGGAGTGGTGAAGCTTTCTTT. Residues: CAISSGWSGEAFF. Looking up the rest from reference TRBV19 and TRBJ1-1 gives the full variable domain: DGGITQSPKYLFRKEGQNVTLSCEQNLNHDAMYWYRQDPGQGLRLIYYSQIVNDFQKGDIAEGYSVSREKKESFPLTVTSAQKNPTAFYLCAISSGWSGEAFFGQGTRLTVV.

The chain has TRBV5-1 and TRBJ2-5; D tentatively fits TRBD1 or TRBD2 (6 bases each). The CDR3 runs to 14 residues. Per germline, CDR1 SGHRS and CDR2 YFSETQ. V lost 6 bases, J lost 4 bases, and 16 bases lay in between. CDR3 nucleotide sequence: TGCGCCAGCACCGATCGAGGGGGAGGAGAGACCCAGTACTTC. Translated, it gives CASTDRGGGETQYF.

The chain has TRBV3-1 and TRBJ2-7; a weak D match, TRBD1 (5 bases). CDR1 and CDR2 from the germline V gene are LGHDT and YNNKEL (reference sequence). Trimming cost V 0 bases and J 5 bases, with 14 bases left between them. CDR3 size: 15 residues. CDR3 sequence: CASSQDHMGHNEQYF. The CDR3 DNA reads TGTGCCAGCAGCCAAGATCATATGGGGCATAACGAGCAGTACTTC.

Only a few counts were recorded for this clonotype. The V and J genes are TRBV27 and TRBJ1-2; weak D call: TRBD1 (5 bases). Deletions cut 5 bases from V and 6 bases from J, with 13 bases between. The CDR3 is made up of 13 amino acids. The germline CDR1 and CDR2 sequences are MNHEY and SMNVEV (reference sequence). The CDR3 spells CASSRGGRDGYTF. The CDR3 DNA is TGTGCCAGCAGTCGGGGGGGACGCGATGGCTACACCTTC.

This rearrangement joins TRBV25-1 to TRBJ2-6, with D possibly matching TRBD1 (5 bases). V was clipped by 2 bases and J by 2 bases, with 16 bases between them. This CDR3 has 18 amino acids. Germline V gene data show CDR1 as MGHDK and CDR2 as SYGVNS. This CDR3 reads CASSETGDTLPGANVLTF. The CDR3 DNA reads as TGTGCCAGCAGTGAAACAGGCGACACCCTCCCTGGGGCCAACGTCCTGACTTTC.

This clonotype was observed a handful of times. This sequence joins TRBV18 and TRBJ2-2, with unresolved D. This CDR3 region has 15 residues. Germline loops: CDR1 KGHSH, CDR2 LQKENI. Trimming took 4 bases from V and 1 from J, leaving 10 bases between them. The chain's CDR3 is CASSLQIENTGELFF. CDR3 bases: TGTGCCAGCTCACTTCAGATCGAGAACACCGGGGAGCTGTTTTTT.

V gene TRBV4-3 combines with J gene TRBJ2-2; 9 bases are shared with TRBD2. Trimming removed 3 bases from V and 1 base from J; junction bases left unmatched: 9. Germline V gene sequence: CDR1 LGHNA, CDR2 YSLEER. The CDR3 is made up of 18 amino acids. Here the CDR3 DNA reads TGCGCCAGCAGCCACCGACTTTCAGCGGGGGGGAACACCGGGGAGCTGTTTTTT. Residues: CASSHRLSAGGNTGELFF.

The chain carries TRBV2 and TRBJ2-2; 8 nucleotides line up with TRBD2. CDR1 is SNHLY and CDR2 is FYNNEI in the germline V gene. The length of the CDR3 is 13 residues. V was pared by 8 bases and J by 5 bases, with 4 bases of the junction left unmatched. CDR3 nucleotide sequence: TGTGCCAGCGACCCGGGGGGGACCGGGGAGCTGTTTTTT. This codes for CASDPGGTGELFF. The full variable domain, completed using reference TRBV2 and TRBJ2-2, is EPEVTQTPSHQVTQMGQEVILRCVPISNHLYFYWYRQILGQKVEFLVSFYNNEISEKSEIFDDQFSVERPDGSNFTLKIRSTKLEDSAMYFCASDPGGTGELFFGEGSRLTVL.

This clonotype was seen at least ten times. The chain is built from TRBV10-3 and TRBJ1-1, with TRBD1 as a possible D gene (6 bases). The CDR3 is 15 residues long. V gave up 0 bases and J gave up 3 bases, with 11 bases separating them. CDR1 and CDR2 (germline): ENHRY, SYGVKD. In DNA form, the CDR3 reads TGTGCCATCAGTGAGTCCGGGGGCGGATACACTGAAGCTTTCTTT. This translates into CAISESGGGYTEAFF.

V gene TRBV30 combines with J gene TRBJ2-3; D is perhaps TRBD2 (5 bases). Germline V gene lookup returns CDR1 GTSNPN and CDR2 SVGIG (reference sequence). The V end lost 0 bases, the J end lost 2 bases, and 12 bases lay between the germline ends. This CDR3 spans 15 amino acids. CDR3 sequence: CAWSVRGWATDTQYF. CDR3 in DNA: TGTGCCTGGAGTGTACGAGGGTGGGCCACAGATACGCAGTATTTT.

This chain joins TRBV5-1 and TRBJ1-5; 7 bases agree with TRBD1. CDR3 length equals 17 residues. Germline loops: CDR1 SGHRS, CDR2 YFSETQ. V gave up 4 bases and J gave up 0 bases; unmatched junction bases: 10. The CDR3 reads CASSLTWTGYSNQPQHF. In DNA, the CDR3 is TGCGCCAGCAGCCTAACCTGGACAGGATATAGCAATCAGCCCCAGCATTTT.

This chain joins TRBV4-2 and TRBJ2-2; TRBD1 matches 9 bases. CDR3 length: 15 amino acids. V shed 11 bases and J 6 bases; nucleotides not matched to a gene: 13. Looked up from germline, CDR1 is LGHNA and CDR2 is YNFKEQ. CDR3 coding DNA: TGTGCCTGCAATTCGGGACAGGGTTATTCCGGGGAGCTGTTTTTT. This codes for CACNSGQGYSGELFF.

This clonotype was detected only a few times. The chain has TRBV18 and TRBJ2-1, with D unresolved. The CDR3 has 13 amino acids. Germline V gene data show CDR1 as KGHSH and CDR2 as LQKENI. Trimming removed 1 base at V and 9 bases at J, with 10 bases between. In DNA, the CDR3 is TGTGCCAGCTCACCACTCCGCTCCGGTGAGCAGTTCTTC. Its translation: CASSPLRSGEQFF.

The table lists this clonotype with a few counts. V usage is TRBV6-5 and J usage is TRBJ1-2; D might be TRBD1 (6 bases). V shed 8 bases and J shed 8 bases, with 12 bases lying between them. This CDR3 has 11 amino acids. Germline-derived CDR1 and CDR2 are MNHEY and SVGAGI. CDR3 sequence reads: CASYGGPGYTF. The DNA for the CDR3 is TGTGCCAGCTATGGGGGCCCGGGCTACACCTTC.

This clonotype has more than one count but fewer than ten. The chain recombines TRBV6-5 with TRBJ2-7; D tentatively fits TRBD1 or TRBD2 (5 bases each). The V gene lost 2 bases and the J gene lost 0 bases, with 8 bases spanning the gap. The CDR3 extends over 14 amino acids. Germline V CDR1 and CDR2: MNHEY, SVGAGI. CDR3 sequence (DNA): TGTGCCAGCAGTTACGCAGGGACCTCCTACGAGCAGTACTTC. It codes for CASSYAGTSYEQYF.